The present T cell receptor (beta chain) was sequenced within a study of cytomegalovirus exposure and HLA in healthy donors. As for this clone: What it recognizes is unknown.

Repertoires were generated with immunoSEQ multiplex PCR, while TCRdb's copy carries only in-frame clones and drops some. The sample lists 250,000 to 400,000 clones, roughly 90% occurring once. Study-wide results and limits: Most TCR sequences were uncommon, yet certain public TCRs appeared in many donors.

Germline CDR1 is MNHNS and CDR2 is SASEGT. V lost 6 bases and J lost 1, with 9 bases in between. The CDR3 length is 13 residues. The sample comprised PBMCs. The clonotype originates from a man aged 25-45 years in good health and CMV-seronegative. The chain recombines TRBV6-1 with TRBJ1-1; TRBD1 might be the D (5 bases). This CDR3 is CASRTAQNTEAFF. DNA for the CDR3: TGTGCCAGCAGGACAGCTCAGAACACTGAAGCTTTCTTT.